In its sample, the clone carrying this TCR beta chain was seen a few times. A library of TCRbeta sequences, prepared with unique molecular identifiers, was generated. Each CDR3 protein is one row after TCRdb ran MiXCR on the PCR reads. Here the sample spans some 500,000 distinct CDR3 sequences, less than 35% being singletons. The source of the sample is a study of T-cell reconstitution after alpha-beta-depleted transplantation in children. Germline V gene lookup returns CDR1 DFQATT and CDR2 SNEGSKA (reference sequence). CDR3 size: 13 residues. V was pared by 4 bases and J by 1 base, with 10 bases between.

The chain is built from TRBV20-1 and TRBJ1-2; D is unclear. The sequence was obtained from a human donor who donated a stem cell graft to a child with aplastic anemia. The sequenced sample was PBMCs from the stem cell graft donor, obtained from the stem cell graft. Here the CDR3 reads CSAIDSVNYGYTF. CDR3 DNA sequence: TGCAGTGCTATTGATTCGGTTAACTATGGCTACACCTTC.